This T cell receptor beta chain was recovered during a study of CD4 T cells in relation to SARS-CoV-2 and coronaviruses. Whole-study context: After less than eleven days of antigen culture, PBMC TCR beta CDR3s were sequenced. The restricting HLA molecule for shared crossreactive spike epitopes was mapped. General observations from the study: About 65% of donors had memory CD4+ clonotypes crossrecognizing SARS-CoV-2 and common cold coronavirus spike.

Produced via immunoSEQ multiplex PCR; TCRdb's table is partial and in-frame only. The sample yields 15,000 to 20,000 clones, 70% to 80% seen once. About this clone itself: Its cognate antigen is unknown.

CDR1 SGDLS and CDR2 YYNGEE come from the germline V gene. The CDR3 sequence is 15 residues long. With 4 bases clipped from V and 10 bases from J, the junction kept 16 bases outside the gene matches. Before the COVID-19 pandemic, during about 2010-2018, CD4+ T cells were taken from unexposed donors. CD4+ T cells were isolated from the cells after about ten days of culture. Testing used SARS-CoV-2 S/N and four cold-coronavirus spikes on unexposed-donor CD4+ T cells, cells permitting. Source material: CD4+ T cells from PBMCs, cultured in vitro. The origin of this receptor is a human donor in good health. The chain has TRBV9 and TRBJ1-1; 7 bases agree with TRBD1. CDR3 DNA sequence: TGTGCCAGCAGCCCCCCCGGGACAGTCACTTCACGAGCTTTCTTT. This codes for CASSPPGTVTSRAFF. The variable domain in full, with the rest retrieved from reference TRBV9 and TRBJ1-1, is DSGVTQTPKHLITATGQRVTLRCSPRSGDLSVYWYQQSLDQGLQFLIQYYNGEERAKGNILERFSAQQFPDLHSELNLSSLELGDSALYFCASSPPGTVTSRAFFGQGTRLTVV.